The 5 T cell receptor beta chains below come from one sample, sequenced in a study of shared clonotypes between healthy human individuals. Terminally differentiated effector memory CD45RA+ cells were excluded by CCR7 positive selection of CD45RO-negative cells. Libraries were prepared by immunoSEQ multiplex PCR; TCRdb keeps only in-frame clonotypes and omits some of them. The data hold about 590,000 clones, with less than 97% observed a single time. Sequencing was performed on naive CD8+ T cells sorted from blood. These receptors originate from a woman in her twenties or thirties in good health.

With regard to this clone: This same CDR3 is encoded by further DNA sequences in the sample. Here the CDR3 DNA reads TGTGCCAGCAGTTCAAGCTCCTACAATGAGCAGTTCTTC. Its translation: CASSSSSYNEQFF. The chain uses TRBV27 and TRBJ2-1, with no clear D. The CDR3 sequence is 13 residues long. Trimming left V 4 bases short and J 0 bases short, with 4 bases between. Germline V gene sequence: CDR1 MNHEY, CDR2 SMNVEV (reference sequence).

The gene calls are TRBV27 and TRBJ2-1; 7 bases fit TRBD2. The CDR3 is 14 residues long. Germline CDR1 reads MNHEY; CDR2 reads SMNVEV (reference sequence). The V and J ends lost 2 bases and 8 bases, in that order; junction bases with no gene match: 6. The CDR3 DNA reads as TGTGCCAGCAGTTTAACCGGTGGGGGGGATGAGCAGTTCTTC. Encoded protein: CASSLTGGGDEQFF.

The CDR3 loop reads CASSSQQEETQYF. The CDR3 region has the DNA TGTGCCAGCAGCTCCCAACAAGAAGAGACCCAGTACTTC. This chain uses TRBV7-9 with TRBJ2-5, with no clear D. The germline V gene has CDR1 SEHNR and CDR2 FQNEAQ (reference sequence). There are 13 residues in the CDR3. V dropped 4 bases and J dropped 3 bases, with 9 bases sitting between them.

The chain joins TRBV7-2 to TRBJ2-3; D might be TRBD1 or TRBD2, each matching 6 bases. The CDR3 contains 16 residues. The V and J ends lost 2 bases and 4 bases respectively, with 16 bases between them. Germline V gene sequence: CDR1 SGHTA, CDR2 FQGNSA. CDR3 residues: CASSLLLGGLADTQYF. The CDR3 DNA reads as TGTGCCAGCAGCTTACTTTTAGGGGGGTTGGCAGATACGCAGTATTTT.

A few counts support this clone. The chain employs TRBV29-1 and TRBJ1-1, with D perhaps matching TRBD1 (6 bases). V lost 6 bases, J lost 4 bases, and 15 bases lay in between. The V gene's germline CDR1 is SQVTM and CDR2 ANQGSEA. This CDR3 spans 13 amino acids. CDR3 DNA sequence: TGCAGCGTCCCAAAGACGGACAGCACTGAAGCTTTCTTT. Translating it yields CSVPKTDSTEAFF.